This T cell receptor beta chain was captured in a study of cytomegalovirus exposure and HLA in healthy donors. Across the whole study: An early data release held approximately 85 million unique TCRs from HLA-typed donors.

V gave up 3 bases and J gave up 4 bases; unmatched junction bases: 10. CDR1 and CDR2 from the germline V gene are SGDLS and YYNGEE. The CDR3 spans 16 residues. Concerning this clone itself: Its antigen is unidentified.

A multiplex PCR was run with 60 Vbeta primers and 13 Jbeta primers. TCRdb keeps only in-frame clones here, not all; method: immunoSEQ multiplex PCR. The sample yields hundreds of thousands of clones, 60% to 80% seen once. General study results and limits: In a later analysis, at a false discovery rate of 0.05, about 17,000 TCR beta sequences matched HLA alleles.

This clonotype originated in a male donor in good health and CMV-seronegative. Sequenced material: PBMCs. The chain couples TRBV9 to TRBJ2-5, with 9 bases lining up with TRBD2. As DNA, the CDR3 is TGTGCCAGCAGCGCAACCGGGACTAGCATCTTAGAGACCCAGTACTTC. This codes for CASSATGTSILETQYF.